Described below is a single T cell receptor (beta chain) sequence and its context. The antigen remains unidentified. TCRdb called the 5' RACE reads again in MiXCR, with one record for every CDR3 protein. The sample contains 190,000 or so distinct CDR3 sequences, 20% to 25% of which appear only once. This CDR3 spans 14 amino acids. Trimming removed 3 bases at V and 5 bases at J, with 8 bases between. Germline assignment: CDR1 PRHDT and CDR2 FYEKMQ (reference sequence). The data originate from a study of T-cell memory formation after mild COVID-19. Study-level results: Memory sampled before infection contained some responding clones, suggesting cross-reactive memory joined. Later expanders leaned toward CD4+, whereas clones contracting from day 15 to 85 were balanced CD4/CD8. The CD4+ clones that contracted clustered mainly within CM and EM, and the CD8+ clones concentrated in EMRA.

The rearrangement uses TRBV13 and TRBJ1-6; a possible D gene is TRBD1 (5 bases). The receptor comes from an adult woman who had mild COVID-19 (a few samples of this study predate the infection). Cell type and time point are not known. Input material: PBMCs or a T cell subset sorted from them (not recorded which). The DNA of the CDR3 is TGTGCCAGCAGCTTCTGGGGGAATAATTCACCCCTCCACTTT. It specifies CASSFWGNNSPLHF.